Listed below are T cell receptor beta chains from one sample, sequenced in a study of early T cells in non-severe SARS-CoV-2 infection. Using its own MiXCR run on the 5' RACE reads, TCRdb lists one record per CDR3 protein. The sample yields roughly 99,000 distinct CDR3 sequences, roughly 10% seen once. The sample was whole blood. These receptors were collected from an adult who was a healthcare worker with PCR-confirmed SARS-CoV-2 infection or an uninfected control (not recorded which). Each CDR3 is given with its conserved first and last residue. D genes are given only for firm matches. Some rows have no size entry. The others give once, few or many, or a class for an expanded clone.

V	D	size	J	DNA	CDR3
TRBV3-1	NA	many	TRBJ2-6	TGTGCCAGCAGCCAAGCTTCATGGGTGTCTGGGGCCAACGTCCTGACTTTC	CASSQASWVSGANVLTF
TRBV6-1	NA	many	TRBJ1-5	TGTGCCAGCAGTGGCCAGGAAGATCAGCCCCAGCATTTT	CASSGQEDQPQHF
TRBV5-4	NA	many	TRBJ2-5	TGTGCCAGCAGCCCCGGGGAGACCCAGTACTTC	CASSPGETQYF
TRBV30	NA	many	TRBJ2-1	TGTGCCTGGAGTTGGGACGACAATGAGCAGTTCTTC	CAWSWDDNEQFF
TRBV12-3/TRBV12-4	NA	NA	TRBJ2-1	TGTGCCAGCAGTTTAAATCTAGTGCAGTTCTTC	CASSLNLVQFF
TRBV10-1	NA	NA	TRBJ2-5	TGCGCCAGGAACTGGGGAGAGGCCCAGTACTTC	CARNWGEAQYF
TRBV6-2/TRBV6-3	NA	NA	TRBJ2-6	TGTGCCAGCTCCTACACCTTCTCTGGGGCCAACGTCCTGACTTTC	CASSYTFSGANVLTF
TRBV20-1	NA	NA	TRBJ1-2	TGCAGTTCCACCGGCCCGGTTGGCTACACCTTC	CSSTGPVGYTF
TRBV19	TRBD2	many	TRBJ2-1	TGTGCCAGTGCCGGGGGGTGGCGGCATCAATCGTCTGAGCAGTTCTTC	CASAGGWRHQSSEQFF
TRBV12-3/TRBV12-4	NA	once	TRBJ2-1	TGTGCCAGCAGGCGCCCCGGAGGATACAATGAGCAGTTCTTC	CASRRPGGYNEQFF
TRBV28	TRBD1	many	TRBJ1-4	TGTGCCAGCATCCCAAGTGGACAGGGCCGTCGAAAACTGTTTTTT	CASIPSGQGRRKLFF
TRBV7-8	NA	few	TRBJ2-7	TGTGCCAGCAGCTTCGACGCAACCTACGAGCAGTACTTC	CASSFDATYEQYF
TRBV7-2	TRBD2	many	TRBJ2-1	TGTGCCAGCAGCTCCGGACTAGCGGGGACCTCCTACAATGAGCAGTTCTTC	CASSSGLAGTSYNEQFF
TRBV10-3	TRBD2	few	TRBJ2-5	TGTGCCATCAGTGAGTCTATAGCGGGAGTAGGACAAGAGACCCAGTACTTC	CAISESIAGVGQETQYF
TRBV28	TRBD1	many	TRBJ2-7	TGTGCCAGCAGTCCCATCACAGGGGGCTTTAGGGAGGAGCAGTACTTC	CASSPITGGFREEQYF
TRBV11-3	TRBD2	NA	TRBJ2-1	TGTGCCAGCAACTTATCACCAGCGGGGAACAATGAGCAGTTCTTC	CASNLSPAGNNEQFF
TRBV20-1	TRBD2	many	TRBJ2-7	TGCAGGGCTCTAGCGGGAGACCCCTACGAGCAGTACTTC	CRALAGDPYEQYF
TRBV24-1	TRBD2	NA	TRBJ2-2	TGTGCCACCAGTGACGGGAGGAGCGGCTACACCGGGGAGCTGTTTTTT	CATSDGRSGYTGELFF
TRBV6-1	TRBD2	many	TRBJ2-1	TGTGCCAGCAGGCGGCTAGCGGGTATGGATGAGCAGTTCTTC	CASRRLAGMDEQFF
TRBV5-5	NA	NA	TRBJ2-2	TGTGCCAGCAGACTAACAGGGTTAGAGACCGGGGAGCTGTTTTTT	CASRLTGLETGELFF
TRBV28	TRBD2	many	TRBJ2-5	TGTGCCAGCAGTGTCGCGGGGAGCGGCGGGAGTGAGACCCAGTACTTC	CASSVAGSGGSETQYF
TRBV6-6	NA	many	TRBJ1-1	TGTGCCAGCAGTTTTGACCCCCCAAGGGCTTTCTTT	CASSFDPPRAFF
TRBV5-5	NA	NA	TRBJ2-2	NA	CASSFLRGTNTGELFFF